The sequence of this T cell receptor beta chain was determined in a study of regulatory T cells in long-lasting Graves disease. To make TCR beta libraries, researchers used iRepertoire HTBI primers and Arm-PCR of CDR3 regions. Per the original methods: Identification of gene segments yielded around 64 TRBV and about 14 TRBJ across samples. TCRdb called the multiplex PCR reads again in MiXCR, with one record for every CDR3 protein. The V and J calls and clone size are TCRdb's, not the authors'. Of some 370,000 distinct CDR3 sequences in the sample, around 11% were seen once. CDR3 size: 15 residues. Germline trimming cut 5 bases from V and 6 bases from J; bases unmatched to any gene: 7. Germline V gene data show CDR1 as DFQATT and CDR2 as SNEGSKA (reference sequence). The study's findings and limits: The study found TRBV28, TRBJ1-2 and TRBJ2-5 favored in persistent disease.

This clonotype was seen repeatedly, ten times or more. Its target is not known. Stated time point: newly diagnosed GD, antithyroid drugs for less than 3 months. Construction of the TCR library relied on RNA isolated from PBMCs. The same data also contributed to another study, on T cells in Graves' hyperthyroidism and ophthalmopathy. From that study: Among the patients, aged 18 to 65, hyperthyroidism was newly diagnosed and had lasted under 2 months.

The sequence was collected from a woman aged 18-30 years with Graves disease. Sequenced material: peripheral blood mononuclear cells (PBMCs), taken at new diagnosis, from a patient treated with antithyroid drugs. The J gene is TRBJ2-7, the V gene TRBV20-1; 16 bases are shared with TRBD2. This CDR3 is CSARGTSGRAAEQYF. As DNA, the CDR3 is TGCAGTGCTCGGGGGACTAGCGGGAGGGCTGCCGAGCAGTACTTC.